The sequence of this T cell receptor (beta chain) was determined in a study of T-cell reconstitution after alpha-beta-depleted transplantation in children. Preparation of the TCRbeta library was carried out with unique molecular identifiers. Each CDR3 protein is one row after TCRdb ran MiXCR on the PCR reads. The sample has a few hundred thousand distinct CDR3 sequences, around 9.9% seen once; the top ten hold over 4.5%. This CDR3 contains 15 residues. V lost 6 bases, J lost 13 bases, and 24 bases lay in between. The TCR comes from a human donor who donated a stem cell graft to a child with acute myeloid leukemia. The J gene is TRBJ1-4, the V gene TRBV12-3 or TRBV12-4; unclear D gene. Sequenced here: PBMCs from the stem cell graft donor, sampled from the stem cell graft. The CDR3 reads CASRKREAPGLPLFF. The CDR3 DNA reads TGTGCCAGCAGGAAAAGAGAGGCCCCAGGCCTCCCACTGTTTTTT.